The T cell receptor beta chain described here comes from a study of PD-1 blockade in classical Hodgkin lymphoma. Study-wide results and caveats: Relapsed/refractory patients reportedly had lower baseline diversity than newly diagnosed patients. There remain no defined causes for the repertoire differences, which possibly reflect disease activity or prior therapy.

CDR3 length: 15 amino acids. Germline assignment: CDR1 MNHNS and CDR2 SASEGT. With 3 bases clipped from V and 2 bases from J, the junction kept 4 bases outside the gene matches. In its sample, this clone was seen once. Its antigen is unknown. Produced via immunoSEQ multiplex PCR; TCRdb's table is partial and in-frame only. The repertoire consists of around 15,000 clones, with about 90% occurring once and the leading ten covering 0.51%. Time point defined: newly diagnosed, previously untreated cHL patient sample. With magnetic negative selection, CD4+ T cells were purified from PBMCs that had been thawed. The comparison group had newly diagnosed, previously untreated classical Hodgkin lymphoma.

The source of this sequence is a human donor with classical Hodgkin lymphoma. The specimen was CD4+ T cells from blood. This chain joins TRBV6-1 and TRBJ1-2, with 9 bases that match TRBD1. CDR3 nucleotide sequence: TGTGCCAGCAGTGATTCCGGGACAGGGAACTATGGCTACACCTTC. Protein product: CASSDSGTGNYGYTF.